The 15 T cell receptor beta chains reported below all come from one sample, sequenced in a study of T cells of healthy individuals. Each CDR3 protein is one row after TCRdb ran MiXCR on the 5' RACE reads. The data contain 63,000 or so distinct CDR3 sequences, around 15% of them singletons. Receptors were obtained from a human donor in good health.

The chain joins TRBV7-3 to TRBJ2-3; the D is unclear. Germline V gives CDR1 SGHTA, CDR2 FQGTGA. V was cut by 2 bases and J by 1 base, with 10 bases left in between. This CDR3 is 15 amino acids long. CDR3 nucleotides: TGTGCCAGCAGCTTAGCATCCTGGGGCACAGATACGCAGTATTTT. Protein: CASSLASWGTDTQYF.

This clonotype was seen a handful of times. V is TRBV28 and J is TRBJ2-7; D is perhaps TRBD1 (6 bases). From germline, CDR1 is MDHEN and CDR2 SYDVKM. Between the trimmed V and J ends, which lost 6 bases and 3 bases, there was a span of 12 bases. This CDR3 is built from 13 residues. The CDR3: CASSLPGDYEQYF. The CDR3 nucleotides are TGTGCCAGCAGCCTCCCAGGGGACTACGAGCAGTACTTC.

This chain joins TRBV15 and TRBJ2-2; D unclear. This CDR3 contains 14 residues. The V gene lost 4 bases and the J gene lost 4 bases, with 10 bases spanning the gap. CDR1 LNHNV and CDR2 YYDKDF come from the germline V gene (reference sequence). The CDR3 region is CATSINRATGELFF. CDR3 DNA: TGTGCCACCAGCATAAACCGGGCCACCGGGGAGCTGTTTTTT.

The chain couples TRBV6-5 to TRBJ2-2, with unresolved D. The CDR3 length is 12 residues. Trimming cost V 5 bases and J 9 bases, with 10 bases left between them. CDR1 is MNHEY and CDR2 is SVGAGI in the germline V gene. CDR3 bases: TGTGCCAGCAGTAGTTTGGACCGGGAGCTGTTTTTT. Its protein is CASSSLDRELFF.

In this sample, this clonotype turned up many times. The rearrangement uses TRBV5-1 and TRBJ2-5, with 8 bases matching TRBD2. The junction had 7 bases not matched to a gene; V was cut back by 4 bases and J by 5 bases. The CDR3 runs to 14 residues. From germline, CDR1 is SGHRS and CDR2 YFSETQ. The CDR3 region is CASSAGGIRETQYF. CDR3 nucleotide sequence: TGCGCCAGCAGCGCGGGGGGCATTCGGGAGACCCAGTACTTC.

This clonotype was detected many times. V is TRBV6-4 and J is TRBJ2-5, with 10 bases aligning to TRBD1. CDR3 size: 15 residues. The ends lost 3 bases at V and 4 bases at J; junction bases unmatched: 5. Germline lookup yields CDR1 MRHNA and CDR2 SNTAGT. As DNA, the CDR3 is TGTGCCAGCAGTGAGACAGGGGGCGCTTCAGAGACCCAGTACTTC. Protein sequence: CASSETGGASETQYF.

V is TRBV6-2 or TRBV6-3 and J is TRBJ1-1, with D uncertain. V lost 2 bases to trimming and J lost 5 bases, with 9 bases between them. The CDR3 loop spans 13 amino acids. Germline lookup yields CDR1 MNHEY and CDR2 SVGEGT. CDR3 in amino acids: CASSYVVRTEAFF. The DNA for the CDR3 is TGTGCCAGCAGTTACGTTGTGAGAACTGAAGCTTTCTTT.

The V call is TRBV10-1, the J call TRBJ1-6; D gene ambiguous. The ends were cut back, 3 bases at V and 10 bases at J, with 16 bases in the middle. The CDR3 has 15 residues. CDR1 and CDR2 (germline): WNHNN, SYGVQD (reference sequence). The CDR3 region has the DNA TGCGCCAGCAGTGATCCGGGCGAAATGGGATCACCCCTCCACTTT. Its protein product is CASSDPGEMGSPLHF.

The table lists this clonotype with many counts. This rearrangement joins TRBV3-1 to TRBJ2-7; 13 bases align to TRBD2. The length of the CDR3 is 15 residues. Germline V lookup: CDR1 LGHDT, CDR2 YNNKEL (reference sequence). V lost 6 bases to trimming and J lost 3 bases; unmatched junction nucleotides: 5. The CDR3 coding sequence is TGTGCCAGCAGTCCCCGGACTAGCGGGGGCTACGAGCAGTACTTC. This translates into CASSPRTSGGYEQYF.

V usage is TRBV5-6 and J usage is TRBJ2-3; D is ambiguous. Germline values: CDR1 SGHDT, CDR2 YYEEEE. V was cut by 5 bases and J by 6 bases, with 7 bases left in between. The CDR3 consists of 11 residues. For the CDR3, the DNA is TGTGCCAGCAGACTACGGGATACGCAGTATTTT. Its protein is CASRLRDTQYF.

This clonotype has just a few counts. The J gene is TRBJ2-1, the V gene TRBV5-4; 12 bases agree with TRBD2. CDR1 and CDR2 from the germline V gene are SGHNT and YYREEE (reference sequence). The V gene end was trimmed by 2 bases and the J gene end by 6 bases; junction bases not matched to a gene: 3. CDR3 length: 15 residues. CDR3 sequence reads: CASSFGTSGFNEQFF. The CDR3 bases are TGTGCCAGCAGCTTTGGGACTAGCGGGTTCAATGAGCAGTTCTTC.

This clonotype was picked up one time. The genes are TRBV27 and TRBJ2-1; no definite D call. V lost 2 bases and J lost 0, with 11 bases in between. CDR1 and CDR2 (germline): MNHEY, SMNVEV (reference sequence). The CDR3 consists of 16 residues. CDR3 amino acids: CASSLLPTSSYNEQFF. The CDR3 DNA sequence: TGTGCCAGCAGTTTACTGCCGACGAGCTCCTACAATGAGCAGTTCTTC.

V is TRBV20-1 and J is TRBJ2-2, with 8 bases matching TRBD2. V shed 3 bases, J shed 2 bases, and the junction held 11 bases outside the gene matches. Germline loops: CDR1 DFQATT, CDR2 SNEGSKA (reference sequence). The CDR3 is 17 residues long. This CDR3 reads CSARGESGLGNTGELFF. The CDR3 DNA sequence: TGCAGTGCTAGGGGGGAGTCGGGACTAGGTAACACCGGGGAGCTGTTTTTT.

This clonotype has ten or more counts. This chain links TRBV10-3 with TRBJ1-1; unclear D gene. Germline CDR1 ENHRY, CDR2 SYGVKD. CDR3 length: 14 residues. V lost 0 bases and J lost 1, with 6 bases in between. CDR3 sequence reads: CAISESGTNTEAFF. The CDR3 nucleotides read TGTGCCATCAGTGAGTCTGGCACGAACACTGAAGCTTTCTTT.

This clonotype has a handful of counts. The chain combines TRBV4-1 with TRBJ2-7, with D perhaps being TRBD1 or TRBD2 (5 bases each). Trimming cost V 1 base and J 2 bases, with 15 bases left between them. CDR1 is MGHRA, CDR2 YSYEKL, per germline. The CDR3 has 16 residues. CDR3 in amino acids: CASSQAHGLGAYEQYF. The DNA of the CDR3 is TGCGCCAGCAGCCAAGCTCACGGTCTGGGGGCCTACGAGCAGTACTTC.